Each of the 32 T cell receptor beta chains below was sequenced from the same sample in a study of blood T cell repertoires in COVID-19. TCRdb's copy holds only in-frame clones and misses some; the assay was immunoSEQ multiplex PCR. Of around 40,000 clones in the sample, roughly 89% were seen once. Sequencing used peripheral blood. These receptors were collected from a man aged 50 to 60 with active COVID-19.

To note about this clone: One end of the junction fails to match germline, which may point to a read error. V gene TRBV18 combines with J gene TRBJ2-3; TRBD2 agrees at 7 bases. The CDR3 covers 16 residues. Germline lookup yields CDR1 KGHSH and CDR2 LQKENI. The CDR3 loop reads CASSPSGGSPTNTQYF. In nucleotides, the CDR3 is TGTGCCAGCTCACCCTCCGGCGGGAGCCCCACAAATACGCAGTATTTT.

The J gene is TRBJ2-3, the V gene TRBV9, with D possibly matching TRBD2 (6 bases). V was shortened by 6 bases and J by 0 bases, with 14 bases between the two germline ends. Germline V CDR1 and CDR2: SGDLS, YYNGEE. This CDR3 is 15 amino acids long. DNA of the CDR3: TGTGCCAGCAACCCCCGGGGGATGAGCACAGATACGCAGTATTTT. Translated: CASNPRGMSTDTQYF.

The V call is TRBV9, the J call TRBJ1-5; D gene unclear. Germline CDR1 is SGDLS and CDR2 is YYNGEE. Trimming pared 0 bases from V and 7 bases from J, leaving 11 bases between. The CDR3 totals 14 residues. The CDR3 here is CASSVGQATQPQHF. CDR3 coding DNA: TGTGCCAGCAGCGTAGGGCAGGCTACCCAGCCCCAGCATTTT.

The J gene is TRBJ2-6, the V gene TRBV15; D not certain. CDR1 LNHNV and CDR2 YYDKDF come from the germline V gene (reference sequence). The V end lost 0 bases, the J end lost 3 bases, and 3 bases lay between the germline ends. The length of the CDR3 is 14 residues. The DNA of the CDR3 is TGTGCCACCAGCAGAGATCTTGGGGCCAACGTCCTGACTTTC. This encodes CATSRDLGANVLTF.

V is TRBV5-3 and J is TRBJ2-1, with 11 bases identical to TRBD2. TRBV5-3 qualifies as an ORF whose function is uncertain. This CDR3 spans 17 amino acids. V shed 4 bases, J shed 4 bases, and the junction held 10 bases outside the gene matches. The CDR3 coding sequence is TGTGCCAGAAGCCAAACTAAGGGACTAGCGGTTTACAATGAGCAGTTCTTC. It codes for CARSQTKGLAVYNEQFF.

The J gene is TRBJ2-3, the V gene TRBV6-2 or TRBV6-3; 11 bases align to TRBD1. The CDR3 sequence is 15 residues long. J gave up 5 bases and V 5 bases, and 6 bases lay outside the gene matches. The germline gives CDR1 MNHEY, CDR2 SVGEGT. In DNA form, the CDR3 reads TGTGCCAGCAGTAGGACAGGGGGCATTAGAGATACGCAGTATTTT. It translates to CASSRTGGIRDTQYF.

The chain recombines TRBV10-3 with TRBJ2-5; possibly TRBD1 for D (5 bases). The CDR3 totals 12 residues. V shed 3 bases and J shed 4 bases, with 6 bases lying between them. Germline lookup yields CDR1 ENHRY and CDR2 SYGVKD. The CDR3 sequence is CAISDRAETQYF. The CDR3 nucleotides are TGTGCCATCAGTGACAGGGCAGAGACCCAGTACTTC.

The genes are TRBV13 and TRBJ2-1; 9 nucleotides agree with TRBD2. V trimming: 6 bases; J trimming: 6 bases; junction bases outside the gene matches: 3. CDR1 and CDR2 from the germline V gene are PRHDT and FYEKMQ (reference sequence). CDR3 length: 13 residues. This CDR3 is CASRLAGSNEQFF. The CDR3 region has the DNA TGTGCCAGCAGACTAGCGGGTAGCAATGAGCAGTTCTTC.

This clone was recorded only once. The J gene is TRBJ2-3, the V gene TRBV5-6; 8 nucleotides line up with TRBD2. V lost 4 bases and J lost 4; bases outside the gene matches: 11. CDR3 length: 16 residues. Germline CDR1 and CDR2: SGHDT and YYEEEE. CDR3 sequence: CASSRTGTSPADTQYF. The CDR3 DNA reads TGTGCCAGCAGCCGCACCGGGACTAGTCCTGCAGATACGCAGTATTTT.

The chain joins TRBV4-2 to TRBJ2-7; 11 bases align to TRBD1. Looked up from germline, CDR1 is LGHNA and CDR2 is YNFKEQ. J lost 3 bases, V lost 0 bases, and 4 bases had no gene match. CDR3 length: 16 amino acids. The chain's CDR3 is CASSQDGGTGGYEQYF. Here the CDR3 DNA reads TGTGCCAGCAGCCAAGATGGGGGGACAGGGGGCTACGAGCAGTACTTC.

V and J are TRBV7-9 and TRBJ1-2; tentatively, D is TRBD1 (5 bases). There are 14 residues in the CDR3. Germline V lookup: CDR1 SEHNR, CDR2 FQNEAQ (reference sequence). V was clipped by 5 bases and J by 4 bases, with 14 bases between them. For the CDR3, the DNA is TGTGCCAGCAGCATGGACACAAGGGTCTATGGCTACACCTTC. Protein sequence: CASSMDTRVYGYTF.

V is TRBV14 and J is TRBJ2-1, with D perhaps matching TRBD2 (6 bases). The germline gives CDR1 SGHDN, CDR2 FVKESK. This CDR3 spans 13 amino acids. Trimming took 1 base from V and 10 from J, leaving 11 bases between them. CDR3 sequence (DNA): TGTGCCAGCAGCCAAGGTGGCGGGGCGGAGCAGTTCTTC. This codes for CASSQGGGAEQFF.

The chain couples TRBV5-1 to TRBJ1-1, with D perhaps TRBD1 (5 bases). Germline values: CDR1 SGHRS, CDR2 YFSETQ. The V end was cut by 3 bases, the J end by 0 bases, with 15 bases between. The CDR3 extends over 16 amino acids. The CDR3, as DNA: TGCGCCAGCAGCTCCGCACAGGCACGTTTGAACACTGAAGCTTTCTTT. It translates to CASSSAQARLNTEAFF.

CDR3 sequence: CASSEWDRDLETFF. CDR3 DNA sequence: TGTGCCAGCAGTGAATGGGACAGGGATCTGGAAACTTTCTTT. V gene TRBV25-1 combines with J gene TRBJ1-1; 9 nucleotides align to TRBD1. Per the germline V gene, CDR1 is MGHDK and CDR2 is SYGVNS. V lost 1 base and J lost 12; bases outside the gene matches: 9. The CDR3 has 14 residues. The full variable domain, with the rest looked up from reference TRBV25-1 and TRBJ1-1, is EADIYQTPRYLVIGTGKKITLECSQTMGHDKMYWYQQDPGMELHLIHYSYGVNSTEKGDLSSESTVSRIRTEHFPLTLESARPSHTSQYLCASSEWDRDLETFFGQGTRLTVV.

This clone appeared once. This chain uses TRBV9 with TRBJ1-1; TRBD1 is a possible D gene (5 bases). The CDR3 contains 13 residues. Between the trimmed V and J ends, which lost 4 bases and 1 base, there was a span of 8 bases. Germline CDR1 is SGDLS and CDR2 is YYNGEE. The DNA of the CDR3 is TGTGCCAGCAGCATCGGACAGAACACTGAAGCTTTCTTT. It is translated as CASSIGQNTEAFF.

The chain joins TRBV7-3 to TRBJ2-6, with 11 bases aligning to TRBD1. The CDR3 has 17 amino acids. V gave up 3 bases and J gave up 3 bases; unmatched junction bases: 4. The V gene's germline CDR1 is SGHTA and CDR2 FQGTGA. The DNA of the CDR3 is TGTGCCAGCAGCTTCGGACAGGGGGCCTATGGGGCCAACGTCCTGACTTTC. This gives the protein CASSFGQGAYGANVLTF. Together with reference TRBV7-3 and TRBJ2-6, the CDR3 gives the full variable domain: GAGVSQTPSNKVTEKGKYVELRCDPISGHTALYWYRQSLGQGPEFLIYFQGTGAADDSGLPNDRFFAVRPEGSVSTLKIQRTERGDSAVYLCASSFGQGAYGANVLTFGAGSRLTVL.

V gene TRBV4-3 combines with J gene TRBJ1-1; D gene uncertain. The CDR3 extends over 15 amino acids. The germline V and J ends were trimmed by 0 bases and 2 bases, with 10 bases remaining between them. The V gene's germline CDR1 is LGHNA and CDR2 YSLEER. In DNA, the CDR3 is TGCGCCAGCAGCCAAGAGCCCGGAGGTAACACTGAAGCTTTCTTT. It specifies CASSQEPGGNTEAFF.

This chain connects TRBV12-5 to TRBJ2-5; TRBD2 aligns across 10 bases. The CDR3 length is 13 residues. The V gene end was trimmed by 5 bases and the J gene end by 5 bases; junction bases not matched to a gene: 2. Germline V gene lookup returns CDR1 LGHNT and CDR2 FRNRAP. Here the CDR3 reads CASGTGLAETQYF. The CDR3 DNA sequence: TGTGCTAGTGGTACGGGACTAGCGGAGACCCAGTACTTC.

The gene calls are TRBV27 and TRBJ1-2; TRBD1 aligns across 8 bases. The trim removed 2 bases at V and 5 bases at J, leaving 4 bases unmatched. The length of the CDR3 is 14 residues. The germline V gene encodes CDR1 MNHEY and CDR2 SMNVEV (reference sequence). The CDR3 nucleotides are TGTGCCAGCAGTTTAGCAGGGGGCGTATATGGCTACACCTTC. This codes for CASSLAGGVYGYTF.

The genes are TRBV9 and TRBJ1-1; possibly TRBD1 for D (5 bases). Per germline, CDR1 SGDLS and CDR2 YYNGEE. V gave up 3 bases and J gave up 0 bases, with 12 bases separating them. The CDR3 is made up of 15 amino acids. CDR3 nucleotides: TGTGCCAGCAGCGCTGCCATGACAGTGAACACTGAAGCTTTCTTT. Its protein product is CASSAAMTVNTEAFF.

This chain joins TRBV4-3 and TRBJ2-1, with TRBD2 matching 10 bases. Unmatched junction bases numbered 4, after V lost 1 base and J lost 7 bases. From germline, CDR1 is LGHNA and CDR2 YSLEER. The CDR3 consists of 15 residues. The CDR3 nucleotides are TGCGCCAGCAGCCAAGGTAGCGGGAGGTCGAATGAGCAGTTCTTC. This encodes CASSQGSGRSNEQFF.

V usage is TRBV6-6 and J usage is TRBJ1-2; no reliable D call. Per the germline V gene, CDR1 is MNHNY and CDR2 is SVGAGI (reference sequence). There are 12 residues in the CDR3. V lost 10 bases, J lost 2 bases, and 11 bases lay in between. CDR3 coding DNA: TGTGCCACCCTTGAACAGAACTATGGCTACACCTTC. Protein: CATLEQNYGYTF.

The V gene is TRBV5-6, the J gene TRBJ2-7, with 10 nucleotides matching TRBD2. Trimming removed 4 bases from V and 5 bases from J; junction bases left unmatched: 12. The CDR3 is 16 amino acids. CDR1 SGHDT and CDR2 YYEEEE come from the germline V gene. The CDR3 bases are TGTGCCAGCAGCACCAATGAAGCGGGAGGGCAAAACGAGCAGTACTTC. It codes for CASSTNEAGGQNEQYF.

V usage is TRBV28 and J usage is TRBJ2-1; D is unclear. Trimming took 5 bases from V and 0 from J, leaving 14 bases between them. The length of the CDR3 is 16 residues. Germline values: CDR1 MDHEN, CDR2 SYDVKM. CDR3 protein: CASSPQTLLSYNEQFF. The CDR3 region has the DNA TGTGCCAGCAGTCCACAGACACTTCTCTCCTACAATGAGCAGTTCTTC.

The chain recombines TRBV30 with TRBJ2-7; 7 bases map to TRBD1. The CDR3 has 13 amino acids. CDR1 and CDR2 from the germline V gene are GTSNPN and SVGIG (reference sequence). After removal of 5 bases from V and 3 bases from J, the junction contained 7 bases not matched to a gene. The CDR3 loop reads CAWAPGQFYEQYF. Here the CDR3 DNA reads TGTGCCTGGGCTCCGGGACAGTTCTACGAGCAGTACTTC.

The chain has TRBV28 and TRBJ2-5, with 8 bases fitting TRBD1. This CDR3 has 15 amino acids. Germline CDR1 MDHEN, CDR2 SYDVKM. V shed 5 bases and J 1 base; nucleotides not matched to a gene: 6. The CDR3 DNA reads TGTGCCAGCAGTCGTAGGGACAGGACCCAAGAGACCCAGTACTTC. Translated, it gives CASSRRDRTQETQYF.

The chain combines TRBV5-1 with TRBJ2-7; the match to TRBD1 covers 9 bases. The trim removed 8 bases at V and 4 bases at J, leaving 1 base unmatched. Germline V gene sequence: CDR1 SGHRS, CDR2 YFSETQ. This CDR3 is 11 amino acids long. CDR3 residues: CARDRGYEQYF. The CDR3 region has the DNA TGCGCCAGGGACAGGGGTTACGAGCAGTACTTC. The full variable domain, in which reference TRBV5-1 and TRBJ2-7 provide the parts outside the CDR3, is KAGVTQTPRYLIKTRGQQVTLSCSPISGHRSVSWYQQTPGQGLQFLFEYFSETQRNKGNFPGRFSGRQFSNSRSEMNVSTLELGDSALYLCARDRGYEQYFGPGTRLTVT.

The J gene is TRBJ1-2, the V gene TRBV4-3; TRBD1 matches 8 bases. CDR3 size: 17 residues. The V segment lost 1 base and the J segment 6 bases; nucleotides outside the gene matches: 13. Germline V gives CDR1 LGHNA, CDR2 YSLEER. CDR3 protein: CASSQGDRRVFENGYTF. Here the CDR3 DNA reads TGCGCCAGCAGCCAAGGGGACAGGAGGGTGTTTGAGAATGGCTACACCTTC.

The genes are TRBV5-4 and TRBJ1-2; TRBD1 aligns across 10 bases. The CDR3 is 17 residues long. Germline CDR1 is SGHNT and CDR2 is YYREEE (reference sequence). V gave up 4 bases and J gave up 6 bases; unmatched junction bases: 15. CDR3 nucleotide sequence: TGTGCCAGCAGCCCTAACGGACAGGGGGGGATCTTACATGGCTACACCTTC. Encoded protein: CASSPNGQGGILHGYTF. The variable domain in full, with the rest retrieved from reference TRBV5-4 and TRBJ1-2, is ETGVTQSPTHLIKTRGQQVTLRCSSQSGHNTVSWYQQALGQGPQFIFQYYREEENGRGNFPPRFSGLQFPNYSSELNVNALELDDSALYLCASSPNGQGGILHGYTFGSGTRLTVV.

The V gene is TRBV3-1 (or the pseudogene TRBV3-2), the J gene TRBJ2-2, with 9 bases lining up with TRBD1. With 4 bases clipped from V and 4 bases from J, the junction kept 7 bases outside the gene matches. The CDR3 spans 16 residues. The germline V gene has CDR1 LGHDT and CDR2 YNNKEL (reference sequence). CDR3 amino acids: CASSRPGQGRTGELFF. Here the CDR3 DNA reads TGTGCCAGCAGCCGCCCGGGACAGGGTCGCACCGGGGAGCTGTTTTTT.

J is TRBJ1-2 and V is TRBV19; 10 bases map to TRBD1. This CDR3 is built from 19 residues. Germline V CDR1 and CDR2: LNHDA, SQIVND (reference sequence). The V and J ends lost 5 bases and 0 bases, in that order; junction bases with no gene match: 15. In nucleotides, the CDR3 is TGTGCCAGTAGTCCTGGGAGAGCCGGGACAGGGGAATCTAACTATGGCTACACCTTC. It is translated as CASSPGRAGTGESNYGYTF.

The V gene is TRBV2, the J gene TRBJ2-1; 11 bases fit TRBD2. J lost 7 bases, V lost 7 bases, and 9 bases had no gene match. Germline-derived CDR1 and CDR2 are SNHLY and FYNNEI. This CDR3 spans 15 amino acids. The CDR3 loop reads CASIPVAGGGNEQFF. The CDR3 DNA reads as TGTGCCAGCATTCCAGTAGCGGGAGGGGGGAATGAGCAGTTCTTC.